These 2 T cell receptor beta chains originate from one sample sequenced in a study of blood T cell repertoires in COVID-19. Method: immunoSEQ multiplex PCR; TCRdb's copy keeps in-frame clones and lacks some. The sample includes 150,000 to 200,000 clones, about 82% of them seen just once. Material for sequencing was peripheral blood. The receptors were gathered from a man between 70 and 80 years old with active or convalescent COVID-19.

The rearrangement links TRBV6-5 to TRBJ1-4; D is possibly TRBD1 (5 bases). Germline CDR1 MNHEY, CDR2 SVGAGI. V was clipped by 2 bases and J by 2 bases, with 9 bases between them. The CDR3 runs to 15 residues. CDR3 DNA: TGTGCCAGCAGTTACCAAGGGGCGACTAATGAAAAACTGTTTTTT. This sequence encodes CASSYQGATNEKLFF.

V is TRBV21-1 and J is TRBJ1-2; TRBD1 is the table's D call and was not checked against the DNA. TRBV21-1 corresponds to a pseudogene. CDR3 size: 18 residues. For the CDR3, the DNA is TGTGCCAGCAGCAAAGATAGGATGACAGGGGGCCAGTCGGGTGGCTACACCTTC. Its translation is CASSKDRMTGGQSGGYTF.